The source of this T cell receptor beta chain is a study of control samples from healthy donors and cancer patients. Assay: immunoSEQ multiplex PCR; the TCRdb copy retains only in-frame clones and omits some. The sample carries about 61,000 clones, 90% recorded once. CDR1 SGHDT and CDR2 YYEEEE come from the germline V gene. Trimming cost V 1 base and J 7 bases, with 9 bases left between them. The CDR3 totals 14 residues. The sample was PBMCs. This receptor was taken from a man aged 60-69 years with colorectal cancer. The chain combines TRBV5-6 with TRBJ1-6, with D unclear. CDR3 coding DNA: TGTGCCAGCAGCTTGTCCCAGCCGAATTCACCCCTCCACTTT. Residues: CASSLSQPNSPLHF. The full variable domain, rest sourced from reference TRBV5-6 and TRBJ1-6, is DAGVTQSPTHLIKTRGQQVTLRCSPKSGHDTVSWYQQALGQGPQFIFQYYEEEERQRGNFPDRFSGHQFPNYSSELNVNALLLGDSALYLCASSLSQPNSPLHFGNGTRLTVT.